A single sample gave rise to the 2 T cell receptor beta chains below, sequenced in a study of blood T cell repertoires in COVID-19. Data came from immunoSEQ multiplex PCR; TCRdb stores just in-frame clones and leaves some out. The repertoire holds some 20,000 clones, with 70% to 90% as singletons. The sample comprised peripheral blood. The receptors were gathered from a human donor with acute or convalescent COVID-19. The donor label of this sample is uncertain.

The chain combines TRBV6-5 with TRBJ1-3, with TRBD1 identical over 9 bases. The length of the CDR3 is 14 residues. Germline CDR1 and CDR2: MNHEY and SVGAGI. V lost 5 bases to trimming and J lost 8 bases; unmatched junction nucleotides: 7. CDR3 residues: CASSPNRGRDTIYF. As DNA, the CDR3 is TGTGCCAGCAGTCCAAACAGGGGGCGCGACACCATATATTTT.

This chain joins TRBV5-6 and TRBJ1-4; D call uncertain. Germline-derived CDR1 and CDR2 are SGHDT and YYEEEE. Trimming pared 2 bases from V and 8 bases from J, leaving 13 bases between. CDR3 length: 14 residues. CDR3 sequence (DNA): TGTGCCAGCAGCTTACCTGGAGAGAGGGAAAAACTGTTTTTT. It yields the protein CASSLPGEREKLFF.